Listed below are T cell receptor beta chains from one sample, sequenced in a study of response to subunit inactivated influenza vaccine. TCRdb called the RT-PCR reads again in MiXCR, with one record for every CDR3 protein. This table holds 630,000 or so distinct CDR3 sequences, 15% to 19% found once. The sample was PBMCs from blood, taken approximately 12 days after vaccination. The receptors were sampled from a man over 45 who received an inactivated influenza vaccine. CDR3s leave out the opening cysteine and the closing phenylalanine or tryptophan. D genes are given only for firm matches.

J gene: TRBJ2-7; V gene: TRBV7-2; D gene: TRBD1; CDR3 protein: ASRRPGQGRSEQY
J gene: TRBJ2-3; V gene: TRBV5-1; D gene: .; CDR3 protein: ASSLVGVGTDTQY
J gene: TRBJ2-5; V gene: TRBV6-5; D gene: .; CDR3 protein: ASSYSADRPQETQY
J gene: TRBJ2-1; V gene: TRBV7-8; D gene: .; CDR3 protein: ASSPGLLTYNEQF
J gene: TRBJ2-7; V gene: TRBV10-3; D gene: .; CDR3 protein: AISETDRSDAQY
J gene: TRBJ2-7; V gene: TRBV6-6; D gene: TRBD1; CDR3 protein: ASGTGGYEQY
J gene: TRBJ2-1; V gene: TRBV5-1; D gene: .; CDR3 protein: ASRVRPATNEQF
J gene: TRBJ1-1; V gene: TRBV7-7; D gene: .; CDR3 protein: ASSGNKRTGTEAF
J gene: TRBJ2-1; V gene: TRBV20-1; D gene: TRBD1; CDR3 protein: SASTGRGTYGEQF
J gene: TRBJ2-6; V gene: TRBV5-1; D gene: .; CDR3 protein: ASSLEGLYGANVLT
J gene: TRBJ2-7; V gene: TRBV29-1; D gene: TRBD2; CDR3 protein: SVQGLAGANYEQY
J gene: TRBJ2-7; V gene: TRBV7-9; D gene: TRBD1; CDR3 protein: ASSLVLPGQGALEQN
J gene: TRBJ2-3; V gene: TRBV2; D gene: .; CDR3 protein: ASSEDQGSTDTQY
J gene: TRBJ2-7; V gene: TRBV21-1; D gene: .; CDR3 protein: ASSLRRLAGGEQY
J gene: TRBJ2-1; V gene: TRBV24-1; D gene: .; CDR3 protein: ATSDPDGNNEQF
J gene: TRBJ1-1; V gene: TRBV28; D gene: .; CDR3 protein: ASSPPRGLDTEAF
J gene: TRBJ2-1; V gene: TRBV5-1; D gene: TRBD2; CDR3 protein: ASSLEGGAASSYNEQF
J gene: TRBJ2-5; V gene: TRBV28; D gene: .; CDR3 protein: ASSLWARRETQY
J gene: TRBJ1-4; V gene: TRBV20-1; D gene: .; CDR3 protein: SATQRSNEKLF
J gene: TRBJ2-7; V gene: TRBV12-3/TRBV12-4; D gene: TRBD2; CDR3 protein: ASSFLAGGSYEQY
J gene: TRBJ1-4; V gene: TRBV7-9; D gene: .; CDR3 protein: ASSLWVSGTNEKLF
J gene: TRBJ2-7; V gene: TRBV4-2; D gene: .; CDR3 protein: ASSQDARSEQY
J gene: TRBJ2-3; V gene: TRBV30; D gene: .; CDR3 protein: AWSVKGTDTQY
J gene: TRBJ2-1; V gene: TRBV7-9; D gene: .; CDR3 protein: ASWTQGSYNEQF
J gene: TRBJ1-1; V gene: TRBV7-2; D gene: .; CDR3 protein: ASRGDKGGTF
J gene: TRBJ2-7; V gene: TRBV3-1; D gene: .; CDR3 protein: ASSSTVEQY
J gene: TRBJ2-7; V gene: TRBV18; D gene: TRBD1; CDR3 protein: ASSPRTGVDEQY
J gene: TRBJ2-7; V gene: TRBV11-1; D gene: .; CDR3 protein: ASSLAPTSSYEQY